The present T cell receptor (beta chain) was sequenced within a study of human CD8 memory T cell subsets. Study-wide points: Stem-like memory T cells and precursor exhausted T cells had repertoires that overlapped very little.

Comment on this clonotype: What it recognizes is unknown.

The CDR3 loop spans 16 amino acids. The germline V gene encodes CDR1 SGHDN and CDR2 FVKESK. The identity of TPEX cells was that of CCR7+ PD-1+ TIGIT+ early memory CD8+ T cells with exhausted-like traits. The PBMC originated from buffy coats obtained from healthy donors. Enrichment of total CD8+ T cells was achieved using negative magnetic separation. Sequencing libraries of TCR beta were made by UMI-labeled 5' RACE. For each CDR3 protein, TCRdb gives one entry from its re-call of the 5' RACE reads, without DNA. The sample table sets out fewer than 11,000 distinct CDR3 sequences. The chain combines TRBV14 with TRBJ2-2; TCRdb designates TRBD2, a call that cannot be tested without DNA. The sample was CD8+ T cells from PBMCs. This receptor was obtained from a human donor in good health. CDR3 residues: CASSQGLAGVTGELFF.